These T cell receptor beta chains were read from a single sample in a study of T cells after yellow fever vaccination. TCRdb fed the 5' RACE reads into MiXCR, producing one record per CDR3 protein. Among 200,000 to 250,000 distinct CDR3 sequences listed, roughly 3.3% were seen once. The sequencing here drew on CD4+ T cells sorted from PBMCs, taken 10 days after the yellow fever booster vaccination. These TCRs come from a man aged 18 to 30 who received the YFV17D yellow fever vaccine. The CDR3 runs from the conserved cysteine through the conserved F or W. The D gene is left open where the match is weak. Rows may omit the clone size; those that give it use once, few, many or a size class.

J gene | V gene | D gene | clone size | CDR3 DNA | CDR3 protein
TRBJ2-3 | TRBV9 | NA | NA | TGTGCCAGCAGCGTAGATGTGGGGACAGATACGCAGTATTTT | CASSVDVGTDTQYF
TRBJ1-1 | TRBV5-1 | NA | many | TGCGCCAGCAGTTATACCCCGACAGGCGGTAACACTGAAGCTTTCTTT | CASSYTPTGGNTEAFF
TRBJ1-6 | TRBV10-3 | NA | many | TGTGCCACGTCTGAGGTCAGAGCCGGTTCACCCCTCCACTTT | CATSEVRAGSPLHF
TRBJ1-6 | TRBV6-6 | TRBD1 | many | TGTGCCAGCACCGACAGGGGGTACAATTCACCCCTCCACTTT | CASTDRGYNSPLHF
TRBJ1-5 | TRBV9 | NA | many | TGTGCCAGCAGCGTAGGGGTGGATCAGCCCCAGCATTTT | CASSVGVDQPQHF
TRBJ1-1 | TRBV20-1 | TRBD1 | few | TGCAGTGCTGACGACAGGGCAAGGAAAGCTTTCTTT | CSADDRARKAFF
TRBJ2-5 | TRBV7-2 | TRBD1 | many | TGTGCCAGCACGCTTGGACAGGAGCTGGGTGAGACCCAGTACTTC | CASTLGQELGETQYF
TRBJ2-5 | TRBV7-2 | TRBD2 | few | TGTGCCAGCAGCTTAGTTGCGGGGGTAGAGACCCAGTACTTC | CASSLVAGVETQYF
TRBJ2-5 | TRBV15 | NA | NA | TGTGCCACCAGCAGAGATCGCAGGTACCAAGAGACCCAGTACTTC | CATSRDRRYQETQYF
TRBJ2-1 | TRBV12-3/TRBV12-4 | TRBD2 | many | TGTGCCAGCAGTCCCGATGGAGCGGGGGCCGAAGGAAATGAGCAGTTCTTC | CASSPDGAGAEGNEQFF
TRBJ1-1 | TRBV4-2 | TRBD1 | NA | TGTGCCAGCAGCCGAGCACCGGGACAGGGGGTCACTGAAGCTTTCTTT | CASSRAPGQGVTEAFF
TRBJ1-3 | TRBV7-9 | NA | many | TGTGCCAGCAGCACGCGCCGGGCCTCTGGAAACACCATATATTTT | CASSTRRASGNTIYF
TRBJ2-3 | TRBV29-1 | NA | many | TGCAGCGCTCCGTCAGGGGGAGGTACGCAGTATTTT | CSAPSGGGTQYF
TRBJ2-3 | TRBV30 | TRBD1 | few | TGTGCCTGGGGACAGGGTGGTTCAGATACGCAGTATTTT | CAWGQGGSDTQYF
TRBJ2-2 | TRBV5-1 | TRBD2 | many | TGCGCCAGCAGCTTAGCGGGGGAGTACACCGGGGAGCTGTTTTTT | CASSLAGEYTGELFF
TRBJ2-1 | TRBV20-1 | TRBD2 | NA | TGCAGTGCAAAGGGACTAGCGGGGGGGCAAAACAATGAGCAGTTCTTC | CSAKGLAGGQNNEQFF
TRBJ2-3 | TRBV28 | NA | NA | TGTGCCAGCAGTTTACCCCAGGGGGGTGGAGGTGCGCAGTATTTT | CASSLPQGGGGAQYF
TRBJ2-1 | TRBV2 | NA | NA | TGTGCCAGCAACGATTTTAGGGATGAGCAGTTCTTC | CASNDFRDEQFF
TRBJ2-1 | TRBV9 | NA | few | TGTGCCAGCAGCGTTTCCTGGGGGCCCGTCGAAGAGCAGTTCTTC | CASSVSWGPVEEQFF
TRBJ2-3 | TRBV16 | NA | few | TGTGCCAGCAGTACGACCCAGGGAGAAAATACGCAGTATTTT | CASSTTQGENTQYF
TRBJ2-5 | TRBV20-1 | NA | few | TGCAGTGCTAGAAGTGGACTTGTACAAGAGACCCAGTACTTC | CSARSGLVQETQYF
TRBJ1-6 | TRBV6-6 | NA | NA | TGTGCCAGCAGTACCTCGTGGAGTTCTAATTCACCCCTCCACTTT | CASSTSWSSNSPLHF
TRBJ1-5 | TRBV3-1 | NA | NA | TGTGCCAGCAGCCAGGCCAGGGTCGGGCAGCCCCAGCATTTT | CASSQARVGQPQHF
TRBJ2-1 | TRBV6-2/TRBV6-3 | TRBD1 | many | TGTGCCAGCAGTCTGAATCCGGGACAGGGTAAGGGGTTCTTC | CASSLNPGQGKGFF
TRBJ1-1 | TRBV7-2 | NA | few | TGTGCCAGCAGCCCAACCGGGGCTGGACATGGCACTGAAGCTTTCTTT | CASSPTGAGHGTEAFF
TRBJ1-3 | TRBV28 | NA | many | TGTGCCAGCCTTGGAGCCAACTCTGGAAACACCATATATTTT | CASLGANSGNTIYF
TRBJ2-1 | TRBV15 | TRBD1 | many | TGTGCCACCAGCTCACGACAGGGGGCCTTCAATGAGCAGTTCTTC | CATSSRQGAFNEQFF
TRBJ1-2 | TRBV28 | NA | few | TGTGCCAGCAGCCCTCGGACCGGGGCTTTCGGTGGCTACACCTTC | CASSPRTGAFGGYTF